These 17 T cell receptor beta chains came from one sample sequenced in a study of blood T cell repertoires in COVID-19. Generated by immunoSEQ multiplex PCR, the TCRdb table keeps only in-frame clones and is missing some. The table includes 150,000 to 200,000 clones, 70% to 80% detected once. The sample consisted of PBMCs or T cells enriched from blood (not recorded which). Every receptor here comes from a woman between 45 and 60 years old who had recovered from COVID-19.

The chain joins TRBV28 to TRBJ2-6; maybe TRBD1 (5 bases). V lost 2 bases and J lost 0, with 14 bases in between. Per the germline V gene, CDR1 is MDHEN and CDR2 is SYDVKM. This CDR3 is built from 18 residues. The CDR3 DNA reads TGTGCCAGCAGTTTAATGGGGCCACTGGACTCTGGGGCCAACGTCCTGACTTTC. Encoded protein: CASSLMGPLDSGANVLTF. Together with reference TRBV28 and TRBJ2-6, the CDR3 gives the full variable domain: DVKVTQSSRYLVKRTGEKVFLECVQDMDHENMFWYRQDPGLGLRLIYFSYDVKMKEKGDIPEGYSVSREKKERFSLILESASTNQTSMYLCASSLMGPLDSGANVLTFGAGSRLTVL.

This chain uses TRBV29-1 with TRBJ1-2, with 10 bases that match TRBD1. The trim removed 7 bases at V and 8 bases at J, leaving 10 bases unmatched. Germline loops: CDR1 SQVTM, CDR2 ANQGSEA. The CDR3 sequence is 13 residues long. The CDR3 reads CSADGQGVFGYTF. CDR3 DNA: TGCAGCGCAGACGGACAGGGGGTATTCGGCTACACCTTC.

J is TRBJ1-4 and V is TRBV28, with D possibly TRBD1 on 5 matching bases. CDR3 length equals 14 residues. Germline CDR1 and CDR2: MDHEN and SYDVKM. Trimming took 2 bases from V and 7 from J, leaving 11 bases between them. In DNA form, the CDR3 reads TGTGCCAGCAGTTTAATTCAGGGAGGTGAAAAACTGTTTTTT. It encodes CASSLIQGGEKLFF.

This chain links TRBV9 with TRBJ2-6, with 7 nucleotides matching TRBD1. Germline trimming cut 0 bases from V and 4 bases from J; bases unmatched to any gene: 13. Germline loops: CDR1 SGDLS, CDR2 YYNGEE. The CDR3 sequence is 19 residues long. The CDR3 region is CASSVAGAGGRSGANVLTF. Written as DNA, the CDR3 is TGTGCCAGCAGCGTAGCTGGGGCAGGGGGTCGGTCCGGGGCCAACGTCCTGACTTTC.

This clone was counted only a few times. The chain couples TRBV7-8 to TRBJ2-7; 10 nucleotides line up with TRBD2. CDR3 size: 19 residues. Germline CDR1 SGHVS, CDR2 FQNEAQ. Germline trimming cut 2 bases from V and 1 base from J; bases unmatched to any gene: 14. The CDR3 DNA is TGTGCCAGCAGCTTATTGGTGTTGGCTAGCGGGAGTAGGTCCTACGAGCAGTACTTC. Amino acid sequence: CASSLLVLASGSRSYEQYF. Drawing the rest from reference TRBV7-8 and TRBJ2-7, the complete variable domain is GAGVSQSPRYKVAKRGQDVALRCDPISGHVSLFWYQQALGQGPEFLTYFQNEAQLDKSGLPSDRFFAERPEGSVSTLKIQRTQQEDSAVYLCASSLLVLASGSRSYEQYFGPGTRLTVT.

This chain connects TRBV9 to TRBJ2-3; 8 positions agree with TRBD2. The germline gives CDR1 SGDLS, CDR2 YYNGEE. The CDR3 contains 17 residues. Trimming cost V 3 bases and J 0 bases; bases outside gene matches: 9. CDR3 coding DNA: TGTGCCAGCAGCGAGGATCTCAGCGGGAGTAGCACAGATACGCAGTATTTT. It encodes CASSEDLSGSSTDTQYF.

This chain links TRBV5-1 with TRBJ2-7; 7 positions match TRBD1. The length of the CDR3 is 14 residues. V was clipped by 4 bases and J by 2 bases; unmatched bases: 6. The V gene's germline CDR1 is SGHRS and CDR2 YFSETQ. The CDR3 sequence is CASSPLTGTYEQYF. The CDR3 DNA follows: TGCGCCAGCAGCCCCCTGACAGGGACCTACGAGCAGTACTTC.

CDR3 sequence reads: CASRTGQGTETQYF. CDR3 nucleotides: TGCGCCAGCAGAACCGGACAGGGAACAGAGACCCAGTACTTC. The rearrangement links TRBV5-1 to TRBJ2-5, with 8 positions matching TRBD1. The V and J ends lost 5 bases and 4 bases, in that order; junction bases with no gene match: 7. CDR3 length: 14 amino acids. The germline gives CDR1 SGHRS, CDR2 YFSETQ.

The rearrangement uses TRBV3-1 (or the pseudogene TRBV3-2) and TRBJ2-5; D gene uncertain. V lost 1 base to trimming and J lost 5 bases, with 8 bases between them. This CDR3 comprises 13 residues. Germline V gives CDR1 LGHDT, CDR2 YNNKEL (reference sequence). As DNA, the CDR3 is TGTGCCAGCAGCCAAGGGCCGAAGGAGACCCAGTACTTC. This translates into CASSQGPKETQYF.

The DNA of the CDR3 is TGTGCCAGCAGCGGACACAGGGGGAGCACAGATACGCAGTATTTT. Its translation: CASSGHRGSTDTQYF. The V call is TRBV7-8, the J call TRBJ2-3; 8 bases match TRBD1. The length of the CDR3 is 15 residues. Germline CDR1 SGHVS, CDR2 FQNEAQ. Losses at the gene ends were 5 bases for V and 0 bases for J; bases not matched to a gene: 4.

This chain connects TRBV7-8 to TRBJ2-5; 14 bases agree with TRBD2. The CDR3 loop spans 15 amino acids. With 6 bases clipped from V and 4 bases from J, the junction kept 4 bases outside the gene matches. Germline values: CDR1 SGHVS, CDR2 FQNEAQ. Here the CDR3 reads CASRTGTSGGETQYF. CDR3 DNA sequence: TGTGCCAGCAGAACTGGGACTAGCGGGGGAGAGACCCAGTACTTC.

There are a few counts of this clone. The chain couples TRBV10-3 to TRBJ2-1; 10 bases map to TRBD2. The CDR3 loop spans 15 amino acids. The V gene end was trimmed by 7 bases and the J gene end by 2 bases; junction bases not matched to a gene: 5. Germline V lookup: CDR1 ENHRY, CDR2 SYGVKD. For the CDR3, the DNA is TGTGCCATCAACCAACTAGCGGGAACCTACAATGAGCAGTTCTTC. It specifies CAINQLAGTYNEQFF.

This clone appeared a single time. The chain couples TRBV4-3 to TRBJ2-2; the match to TRBD2 covers 7 bases. J gave up 5 bases and V 0 bases, and 9 bases lay outside the gene matches. There are 17 residues in the CDR3. Germline V gene sequence: CDR1 LGHNA, CDR2 YSLEER. CDR3 sequence: CASSQDFPWGGTGELFF. The CDR3 bases are TGCGCCAGCAGCCAAGATTTTCCCTGGGGGGGGACCGGGGAGCTGTTTTTT.

As DNA, the CDR3 is TGTGCCAGTAGGGGCGAATTCAACTCTGGGGCCAACGTCCTGACTTTC. Translation gives CASRGEFNSGANVLTF. The chain employs TRBV19 and TRBJ2-6, with D hard to call. Germline-derived CDR1 and CDR2 are LNHDA and SQIVND (reference sequence). V shed 6 bases and J shed 0 bases, with 12 bases lying between them. The CDR3 is made up of 16 amino acids.

This clone was picked up many times. This chain connects TRBV6-2 or TRBV6-3 to TRBJ1-6, with 8 bases lining up with TRBD1. This CDR3 is built from 14 residues. After removal of 4 bases from V and 10 bases from J, the junction contained 6 bases not matched to a gene. CDR1 is MNHEY, CDR2 SVGEGT, per germline. DNA for the CDR3: TGTGCCAGCAGTTTTACAGGGGGAACGTCACCCCTCCACTTT. Translated, it gives CASSFTGGTSPLHF.

This clone showed up just a few times. The chain is built from TRBV5-5 and TRBJ2-7, with D possibly TRBD1 on 8 matching bases. CDR1 is SGHKS, CDR2 YYEKEE, per germline (reference sequence). This CDR3 has 16 residues. With 0 bases removed from V and 2 bases from J, the gap between germline ends came to 15 bases. CDR3 in amino acids: CASSLALQGGPYEQYF. The CDR3 DNA reads TGTGCCAGCAGCTTGGCCCTACAGGGGGGGCCCTACGAGCAGTACTTC.

Comments on this clone: A junction end diverges from the germline sequence, so it may reflect a read error. The DNA for the CDR3 is TGCGCCCGCAGCTGGGGGGGGCGGGAGCTTACCGGGGCCAACGTCCTGACTTTC. Its translation is CARSWGGRELTGANVLTF. The rearrangement links TRBV5-1 to TRBJ2-6; the D gene is possibly TRBD2 (7 bases). Per the germline V gene, CDR1 is SGHRS and CDR2 is YFSETQ. This CDR3 contains 18 residues.